These T cell receptor beta chains were read from a single sample in a study of beta chain features in type 1 diabetes. The data were produced by immunoSEQ multiplex PCR, yet TCRdb's version contains in-frame clones alone and is incomplete. The repertoire consists of 300,000 or so clones, with around an eighth occurring once and the leading ten covering over 0.014%. Source material: naive CD4+ T cells from blood. The receptors were sampled from a young woman with type 1 diabetes. CDR3s include the opening cysteine and the closing phenylalanine or tryptophan. The order of the fields is V gene, clone size, J gene, D gene, CDR3 DNA, CDR3 protein. D genes are given only for firm matches. Rows give clone size only sometimes, using once, few, many, or a class for an expanded clone.

v_gene: TRBV30; abundance: NA; j_gene: TRBJ2-1; d_gene: TRBD2; CDR3nt: TGTGCCTGGAGACGGGCGGGGACTAGTCTTTGGAATGAGCAGTTCTTC; CDR3aa: CAWRRAGTSLWNEQFF
v_gene: TRBV18; abundance: few; j_gene: TRBJ1-1; d_gene: TRBD1; CDR3nt: TGTGCCAGCTCTCTCTTACAGGGGGCGGCGTTGGAGACTGAAGCTTTCTTT; CDR3aa: CASSLLQGAALETEAFF
v_gene: TRBV9; abundance: few; j_gene: TRBJ2-7; d_gene: TRBD2; CDR3nt: TGTGCCAGCAGCGGAAAGACTAGCGGCTACGAGCAGTACTTC; CDR3aa: CASSGKTSGYEQYF
v_gene: TRBV6-5; abundance: NA; j_gene: TRBJ2-5; d_gene: TRBD2; CDR3nt: TGTGCCAGCAAAAAGGGACTAGCGGTTCAAGAGACCCAGTACTTC; CDR3aa: CASKKGLAVQETQYF
v_gene: TRBV11-1; abundance: few; j_gene: TRBJ1-1; d_gene: NA; CDR3nt: TGTGCCAGCAGCTCGCATTACTCCACTGAAGCTTTCTTT; CDR3aa: CASSSHYSTEAFF
v_gene: TRBV7-9; abundance: few; j_gene: TRBJ2-2; d_gene: NA; CDR3nt: TGTGCCAGCAGCTTGGCTTCCGGGGAGCTGTTTTTT; CDR3aa: CASSLASGELFF
v_gene: TRBV28; abundance: NA; j_gene: TRBJ2-7; d_gene: NA; CDR3nt: TGTGCCAGCAGTCCCCTCGGGACACGCACCCTCTACGAGCAGTACTTC; CDR3aa: CASSPLGTRTLYEQYF
v_gene: TRBV30; abundance: few; j_gene: TRBJ1-1; d_gene: NA; CDR3nt: TGTGCCTGGAAGAGGAACAGGGTGGGCACTGAAGCTTTCTTT; CDR3aa: CAWKRNRVGTEAFF
v_gene: TRBV11-2; abundance: few; j_gene: TRBJ2-3; d_gene: TRBD2; CDR3nt: TGTGCCAGCAGCTTAGTATATCGGCGGGAGGGGAGGGGCACGCAGTATTTT; CDR3aa: CASSLVYRREGRGTQYF
v_gene: TRBV20-1; abundance: NA; j_gene: TRBJ2-5; d_gene: NA; CDR3nt: TGCAGTGCTACGGGTAAAGAGACCCAGTACTTC; CDR3aa: CSATGKETQYF
v_gene: TRBV28; abundance: few; j_gene: TRBJ1-2; d_gene: TRBD1; CDR3nt: TGTGCCAGCAGTTTAGCACAGGGGGGCTACACCTTC; CDR3aa: CASSLAQGGYTF
v_gene: TRBV2; abundance: NA; j_gene: TRBJ2-5; d_gene: TRBD1; CDR3nt: TGTGCCAGCAGTGAACTGGGACAGATCCAAGAGACCCAGTACTTC; CDR3aa: CASSELGQIQETQYF
v_gene: TRBV5-6; abundance: NA; j_gene: TRBJ2-3; d_gene: TRBD2; CDR3nt: TGTGCCAGCAGCCGCCTACTAGCGGGAGACCTCACAGATACGCAGTATTTT; CDR3aa: CASSRLLAGDLTDTQYF
v_gene: TRBV7-9; abundance: NA; j_gene: TRBJ2-1; d_gene: NA; CDR3nt: TGTGCCAGCAGCTTCTCGACGGGCTACAATGAGCAGTTCTTC; CDR3aa: CASSFSTGYNEQFF
v_gene: TRBV4-3; abundance: few; j_gene: TRBJ1-4; d_gene: NA; CDR3nt: TGCGCCAGCAGCCCGTACGGAACATCGAATGCGGGGGAAAAACTGTTTTTT; CDR3aa: CASSPYGTSNAGEKLFF
v_gene: TRBV19; abundance: few; j_gene: TRBJ2-3; d_gene: NA; CDR3nt: TGTGCCAGCTCAAAATCAGACACAGATACGCAGTATTTT; CDR3aa: CASSKSDTDTQYF
v_gene: TRBV11-1; abundance: few; j_gene: TRBJ2-3; d_gene: TRBD2; CDR3nt: TGTGCCAGCAGCTCGACTAGCGAGGCGCAGTATTTT; CDR3aa: CASSSTSEAQYF
v_gene: TRBV11-2; abundance: NA; j_gene: TRBJ1-1; d_gene: TRBD1; CDR3nt: TGTGCCAGCAGCCACCGGGACAGGGTTTCGACTGAAGCTTTCTTT; CDR3aa: CASSHRDRVSTEAFF
v_gene: TRBV5-4; abundance: few; j_gene: TRBJ2-2; d_gene: TRBD1; CDR3nt: TGTGCCAGCAGCTTGGGACAGGGGGTTTTCCCCGGGGAGCTGTTTTTT; CDR3aa: CASSLGQGVFPGELFF
v_gene: TRBV18; abundance: few; j_gene: TRBJ2-7; d_gene: TRBD1; CDR3nt: TGTGCCAGCTCACCGGACAGGGGGCAAGGCGAGCAGTACTTC; CDR3aa: CASSPDRGQGEQYF
v_gene: TRBV7-3; abundance: NA; j_gene: TRBJ2-1; d_gene: TRBD1; CDR3nt: TGTGCCAGCAGCTTAAGCAGGGACAGGGGATACAATGAGCAGTTCTTC; CDR3aa: CASSLSRDRGYNEQFF
v_gene: TRBV2; abundance: NA; j_gene: TRBJ2-1; d_gene: TRBD2; CDR3nt: TGTGCCAGCAGTGCGGGGACTAGCGAGTACAATGAGCAGTTCTTC; CDR3aa: CASSAGTSEYNEQFF
v_gene: TRBV20-1; abundance: few; j_gene: TRBJ2-5; d_gene: NA; CDR3nt: TGCAGTGCTGACAGGAAAGAGACCCAGTACTTC; CDR3aa: CSADRKETQYF
v_gene: TRBV18; abundance: NA; j_gene: TRBJ2-7; d_gene: TRBD1; CDR3nt: TGTGCCAGCTCGCCGACAGGGGCTAGGGAGCAGTACTTC; CDR3aa: CASSPTGAREQYF
v_gene: TRBV29-1; abundance: NA; j_gene: TRBJ1-1; d_gene: NA; CDR3nt: TGCAGCGTTGGCCCCAGGTTGAGGAACACTGAAGCTTTCTTT; CDR3aa: CSVGPRLRNTEAFF
v_gene: TRBV27; abundance: NA; j_gene: TRBJ2-7; d_gene: TRBD2; CDR3nt: TGTGCCAGCAGTACTAGGACTAGCGCCATCCCCGAGCAGTACTTC; CDR3aa: CASSTRTSAIPEQYF
v_gene: TRBV30; abundance: few; j_gene: TRBJ2-5; d_gene: NA; CDR3nt: TGTGCCTGGAGACCCCCCGGGGAGACCCAGTACTTC; CDR3aa: CAWRPPGETQYF
v_gene: TRBV7-2; abundance: few; j_gene: TRBJ2-1; d_gene: NA; CDR3nt: TGTGCCAGCAGCTTAGGGGCTGCCAATGAGCAGTTCTTC; CDR3aa: CASSLGAANEQFF
v_gene: TRBV7-8; abundance: NA; j_gene: TRBJ2-3; d_gene: NA; CDR3nt: TGTGCCAGCAGCTTAGCTAGGCAGGGCCGTCCGCAGTATTTT; CDR3aa: CASSLARQGRPQYF
v_gene: TRBV6-5; abundance: few; j_gene: TRBJ1-1; d_gene: NA; CDR3nt: TGTGCCAGCACTAAAACGGGGGTGAACACTGAAGCTTTCTTT; CDR3aa: CASTKTGVNTEAFF
v_gene: TRBV7-3; abundance: NA; j_gene: TRBJ2-1; d_gene: TRBD2; CDR3nt: TGTGCCAGCAGCCCCACTAGCGGGAGTGACTACAATGAGCAGTTCTTC; CDR3aa: CASSPTSGSDYNEQFF
v_gene: TRBV4-1; abundance: NA; j_gene: TRBJ1-2; d_gene: NA; CDR3nt: TGCGCCAGCAGCCAAGAATGGCTCAGGGCGGATGGCTACACCTTC; CDR3aa: CASSQEWLRADGYTF
v_gene: TRBV30; abundance: NA; j_gene: TRBJ2-3; d_gene: TRBD1; CDR3nt: TGTGCCTGGTCGACAGGGGGAACAGATACGCAGTATTTT; CDR3aa: CAWSTGGTDTQYF
v_gene: TRBV27; abundance: NA; j_gene: TRBJ2-7; d_gene: NA; CDR3nt: TGTGCCACTCAGACGGGGGCGGCCGGGACTACCGTCTACGAGCAGTACTTC; CDR3aa: CATQTGAAGTTVYEQYF
v_gene: TRBV5-1; abundance: few; j_gene: TRBJ2-3; d_gene: TRBD2; CDR3nt: TGCGCCAGCAGCACTGGACTAGCGGGAAGTGTCACAGATACGCAGTATTTT; CDR3aa: CASSTGLAGSVTDTQYF
v_gene: TRBV28; abundance: NA; j_gene: TRBJ2-7; d_gene: NA; CDR3nt: TGTGCCAGCACCCCCGGGGGGCGACCCTCTCCTTACGAGCAGTACTTC; CDR3aa: CASTPGGRPSPYEQYF
v_gene: TRBV30; abundance: NA; j_gene: TRBJ2-5; d_gene: NA; CDR3nt: TGTGCCTGGAGTGTACTAGTCCAAGAGACCCAGTACTTC; CDR3aa: CAWSVLVQETQYF
v_gene: TRBV6-6; abundance: few; j_gene: TRBJ2-5; d_gene: NA; CDR3nt: TGTGCCAGCAAGAGGAGGGCCGTGGGGGAGACCCAGTACTTC; CDR3aa: CASKRRAVGETQYF
v_gene: TRBV4-1; abundance: few; j_gene: TRBJ2-5; d_gene: TRBD2; CDR3nt: TGCGCCAGCAGCCAACTAGCGGGTCTTCAAGAGACCCAGTACTTC; CDR3aa: CASSQLAGLQETQYF
v_gene: TRBV29-1; abundance: NA; j_gene: TRBJ2-6; d_gene: NA; CDR3nt: TGCAGCGTTGGCAAGTCGGCTGGGGCCAACGTCCTGACTTTC; CDR3aa: CSVGKSAGANVLTF
v_gene: TRBV5-4; abundance: few; j_gene: TRBJ2-1; d_gene: TRBD2; CDR3nt: TGTGCCAGCAGTCCCCGGGGACTAAGCTACAATGAGCAGTTCTTC; CDR3aa: CASSPRGLSYNEQFF
v_gene: TRBV7-9; abundance: few; j_gene: TRBJ1-2; d_gene: NA; CDR3nt: TGTGCCAGCAGCTTAGGTGTCGCGGCGCTCTATGGCTACACCTTC; CDR3aa: CASSLGVAALYGYTF
v_gene: TRBV5-4; abundance: NA; j_gene: TRBJ2-2; d_gene: TRBD1; CDR3nt: TGTGCCAGCAGTACTACAACCTCCGGGACAGGGGGCCGTCACACCGGGGAGCTGTTTTTT; CDR3aa: CASSTTTSGTGGRHTGELFF
v_gene: TRBV9; abundance: NA; j_gene: TRBJ1-1; d_gene: NA; CDR3nt: TGTGCCAGCAGCCCCGCGGGGATGCCTGAAGCTTTCTTT; CDR3aa: CASSPAGMPEAFF
v_gene: TRBV5-6; abundance: NA; j_gene: TRBJ2-4; d_gene: TRBD2; CDR3nt: TGTGCCAGCAGCTTGGCGGGAGGGGACATTCAGTACTTC; CDR3aa: CASSLAGGDIQYF